Here is one TCR beta chain with its context. Its target is not known. The sample is drawn from a study of cytomegalovirus exposure and HLA in healthy donors. Findings and limits, study-wide: A later analysis reported that several of the most significant clusters appeared to be linked to common viral pathogens, among them Epstein-Barr virus. According to a later analysis, donors in an Asian-associated ancestry cluster reportedly had fewer N-insertions than the 666-donor mean. Equally common other TCR beta chains were less clonally expanded than HLA-associated ones, a later analysis found. In vitro experiments confirmed that a few CMV-associated chains were specific for CMV antigens.

Germline CDR1 is MDHEN and CDR2 is SYDVKM. The CDR3 is 15 residues long. V lost 4 bases, J lost 1 base, and 13 bases lay in between. PCR employed 60 Vbeta and 13 Jbeta primers. Method: immunoSEQ multiplex PCR; TCRdb's copy keeps in-frame clones and lacks some. Among roughly 80,000 clones listed, approximately 80% were seen once. Sequences were obtained from PBMCs. The chain joins TRBV28 to TRBJ1-1; possible D gene TRBD1, 6 bases. This receptor was identified in a woman between 25 and 40 years old in good health and CMV-seronegative. The CDR3 loop is CASSSTGMGNTEAFF. CDR3 in DNA: TGTGCCAGCAGTTCCACAGGGATGGGGAACACTGAAGCTTTCTTT.